Listed below are T cell receptor beta chains from one sample, sequenced in a study of glioma-infiltrating T cells after dendritic cell vaccination. Assay: immunoSEQ multiplex PCR; the TCRdb copy retains only in-frame clones and omits some. Of 100,000 or so clones in the sample, more than 70% were seen once. The sequencing used blood, collected after dendritic cell vaccination. All receptors come from a human donor with glioblastoma. Both conserved end residues are part of each CDR3. The D gene is left open where the match is weak. The size of a clone is reported for some rows only, either as once, few or many, or as a class for expanded clones.

j_call | v_call | clone_size | d_call | cdr3_nt | cdr3_aa
TRBJ1-2 | TRBV5-1 | . | . | TGCGCCAGCAGTTTGGAACTGGGGCCCTATGGCTACACCTTC | CASSLELGPYGYTF
TRBJ2-5 | TRBV28 | . | TRBD2 | TGTGCCAGCAGTTTGGGGACCGGGGCGGGAGAAGAGACCCAGTACTTC | CASSLGTGAGEETQYF
TRBJ2-7 | TRBV28 | . | TRBD1 | TGTGCCAGCATTTCGGGGTCAGGGGGCATTTCCTACGAGCAGTACTTC | CASISGSGGISYEQYF
TRBJ2-7 | TRBV28 | . | . | TGTGCCAGCAGCCTCCCAAGCGGGCCGACCTACGAGCAGTACTTC | CASSLPSGPTYEQYF
TRBJ1-5 | TRBV19 | . | . | TGTGCCAGTAGTATTAGGGGGATTCAGGGAATGAATCAGCCCCAGCATTTT | CASSIRGIQGMNQPQHF
TRBJ2-5 | TRBV30 | . | TRBD2 | TGTGCCTCGTCACGGACTAGCGGGCACACCAGGTACTTC | CASSRTSGHTRYF
TRBJ2-1 | TRBV9 | . | . | TGTGCCAGCAGCGTAGACACGGGGAAGCAGTTCTTC | CASSVDTGKQFF
TRBJ1-5 | TRBV7-8 | . | . | TGTGCCAGCAGCTTAGTGGTGGAGGGCAATCAGCCCCAGCATTTT | CASSLVVEGNQPQHF
TRBJ1-2 | TRBV4-1 | . | . | TGCGCCAGCAGCCAAGAGTGGGAGGGGCAGGGGCAATACTATGGCTACACCTTC | CASSQEWEGQGQYYGYTF
TRBJ1-5 | TRBV28 | . | TRBD1 | TGTGCCAGCAGTCCCGCACAGGGGCCTCAGCCCCAGCATTTT | CASSPAQGPQPQHF
TRBJ1-2 | TRBV27 | . | . | TGTGCCAGCAGTTTTTTGCCCCAGGGGATGTATGGCTACACCTTC | CASSFLPQGMYGYTF
TRBJ2-5 | TRBV28 | . | TRBD2 | TGTGCCAGCAAGGGCGGGAGGTTACGGGAGACCCAGTACTTC | CASKGGRLRETQYF
TRBJ1-2 | TRBV4-1 | . | TRBD1 | TGCGCCAGCAGCCAAGGGACAGGGACTAACTATGGCTACACCTTC | CASSQGTGTNYGYTF
TRBJ1-1 | TRBV5-1 | . | . | TGCGCCAGCAGTGAGGCGAACACTGAAGCTTTCTTT | CASSEANTEAFF
TRBJ2-3 | TRBV30 | few | TRBD1 | TGTGCCTGGAGTGTCGACAGGGGGTGGACAGATACGCAGTATTTT | CAWSVDRGWTDTQYF
TRBJ2-1 | TRBV5-1 | . | TRBD1 | TGCGCCAGCAGCTTAACGACAGGGGTCCAGAATGAGCAGTTCTTC | CASSLTTGVQNEQFF
TRBJ2-1 | TRBV11-3 | . | . | TGTGCCAGCAGCTTAGATCAGGTCGTCAATGAGCAGTTCTTC | CASSLDQVVNEQFF
TRBJ2-1 | TRBV5-4 | . | TRBD2 | TGTGCCAGCAGCACACGGACTAGCGGGGACAATGAGCAGTTCTTC | CASSTRTSGDNEQFF
TRBJ2-3 | TRBV9 | . | TRBD2 | TGTGCCAGCAGCGTAGGGGCTAGCGGAAGCACAGATACGCAGTATTTT | CASSVGASGSTDTQYF
TRBJ2-3 | TRBV4-1 | . | TRBD2 | TGCGCCAGCAGCCAAGGTCGTGGGGGGGTAAGGACAGATACGCAGTATTTT | CASSQGRGGVRTDTQYF
TRBJ2-2 | TRBV29-1 | . | TRBD1 | TGCAGCGTTATAGCCCCGGGACAGGGGGTCACCGGGGAGCTGTTTTTT | CSVIAPGQGVTGELFF
TRBJ2-1 | TRBV5-6 | . | TRBD2 | TGTGCCAGCAGCTTGAGGACTAGTACCTACAATGAGCAGTTCTTC | CASSLRTSTYNEQFF
TRBJ2-7 | TRBV27 | . | TRBD1 | TGTGCCAGCAGTTTATGGGGACAGATCTACGAGCAGTACTTC | CASSLWGQIYEQYF
TRBJ1-1 | TRBV7-9 | once | . | TGTGCCAGCAGACCCGGTGGACACCTAAACACTGAAGCTTTCTTT | CASRPGGHLNTEAFF
TRBJ2-7 | TRBV5-1 | . | TRBD1 | TGCGCCAGCAGCTTGATCACCCCCGGGACAGGGGTTGGCGAGCAGTACTTC | CASSLITPGTGVGEQYF
TRBJ2-3 | TRBV27 | . | . | TGTGCCAGCAGTTCGGGACTTCTTGGTCATTATTTT | CASSSGLLGHYF
TRBJ2-5 | TRBV7-9 | few | TRBD1 | TGTGCCAGCAGCCCAGGGACAGGGTCAGAGACCCAGTACTTC | CASSPGTGSETQYF
TRBJ2-1 | TRBV19 | . | . | TGTGCCAGTACCCACACCCCCTCCTACAATGAGCAGTTCTTC | CASTHTPSYNEQFF
TRBJ1-2 | TRBV4-2 | . | . | TGTGCCAGCACCCTAACAGGGTCTTCGCATGGCTACACCTTC | CASTLTGSSHGYTF